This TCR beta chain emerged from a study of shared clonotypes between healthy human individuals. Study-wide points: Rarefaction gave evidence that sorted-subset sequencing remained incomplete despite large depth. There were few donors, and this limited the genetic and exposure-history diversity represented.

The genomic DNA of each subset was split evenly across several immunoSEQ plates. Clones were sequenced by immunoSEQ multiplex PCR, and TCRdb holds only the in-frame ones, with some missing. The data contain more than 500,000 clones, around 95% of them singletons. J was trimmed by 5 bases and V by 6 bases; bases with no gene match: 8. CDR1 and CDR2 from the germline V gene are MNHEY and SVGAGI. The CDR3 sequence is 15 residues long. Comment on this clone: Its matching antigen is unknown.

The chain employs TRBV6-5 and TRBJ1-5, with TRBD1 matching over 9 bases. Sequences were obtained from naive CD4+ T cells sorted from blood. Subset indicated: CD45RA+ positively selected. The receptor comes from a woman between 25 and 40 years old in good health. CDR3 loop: CASSKGQGRDQPQHF. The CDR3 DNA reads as TGTGCCAGCAGCAAGGGACAGGGTAGGGATCAGCCCCAGCATTTT.